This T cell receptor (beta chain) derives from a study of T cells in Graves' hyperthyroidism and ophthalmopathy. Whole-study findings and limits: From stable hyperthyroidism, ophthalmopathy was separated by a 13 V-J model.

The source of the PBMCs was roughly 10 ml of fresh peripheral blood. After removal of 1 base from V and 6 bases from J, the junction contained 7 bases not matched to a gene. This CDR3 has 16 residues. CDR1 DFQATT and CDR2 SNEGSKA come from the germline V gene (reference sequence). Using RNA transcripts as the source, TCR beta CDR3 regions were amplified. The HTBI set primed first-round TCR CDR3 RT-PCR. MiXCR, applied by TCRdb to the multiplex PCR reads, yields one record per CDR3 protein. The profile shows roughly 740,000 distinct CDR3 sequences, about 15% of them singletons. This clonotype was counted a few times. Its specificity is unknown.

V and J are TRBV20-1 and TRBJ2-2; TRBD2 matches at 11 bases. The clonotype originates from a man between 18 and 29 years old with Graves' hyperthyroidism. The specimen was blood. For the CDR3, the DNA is TGCAGTGCTAGAGTTCTAGCGGGAGGAAGTTCCGGGGAGCTGTTTTTT. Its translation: CSARVLAGGSSGELFF.